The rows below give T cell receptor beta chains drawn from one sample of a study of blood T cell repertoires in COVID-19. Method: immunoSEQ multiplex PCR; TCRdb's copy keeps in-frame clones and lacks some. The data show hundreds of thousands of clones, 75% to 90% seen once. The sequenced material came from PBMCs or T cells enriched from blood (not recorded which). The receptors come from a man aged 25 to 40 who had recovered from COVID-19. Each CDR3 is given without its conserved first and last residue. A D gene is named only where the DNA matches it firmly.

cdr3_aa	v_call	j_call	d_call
ASSQTGGDSPLH	TRBV5-1	TRBJ1-6	TRBD1
ASGGDRGPGAKNIQY	TRBV28	TRBJ2-4	TRBD1
AISGTFSQATNEKLF	TRBV10-3	TRBJ1-4	.
AWKQGGMNTEAF	TRBV30	TRBJ1-1	.
ASSFSNNSPLH	TRBV7-8	TRBJ1-6	.
ASSQGTWSREGNTIY	TRBV3-1/TRBV3-2	TRBJ1-3	.
ASSRSTGWNTEAF	TRBV21-1	TRBJ1-1	.
SVGSAGNEKLF	TRBV29-1	TRBJ1-4	.
ASSSTRQGRIYGYT	TRBV28	TRBJ1-2	TRBD1
ASSYQGGTGGEQY	TRBV7-2	TRBJ2-7	TRBD2
AIREGSGPATNEKLF	TRBV10-3	TRBJ1-4	.
ASSLLGEANEKLF	TRBV28	TRBJ1-4	.
ASSHSSGRAPEQF	TRBV3-1/TRBV3-2	TRBJ2-1	TRBD2
ASSPSGNTGELF	TRBV3-1/TRBV3-2	TRBJ2-2	TRBD2
ATSRAGGTSYEQY	TRBV15	TRBJ2-7	TRBD1
ASSPRTEAF	TRBV12-3/TRBV12-4	TRBJ1-1	.
ASSLPSYSNQPQH	TRBV28	TRBJ1-5	.
ASSSRHADPYEQY	TRBV5-8	TRBJ2-7	.
ASSLFAGDEQF	TRBV5-5	TRBJ2-1	TRBD2
ASTQIELGTSGTYEQY	TRBV7-2	TRBJ2-7	TRBD2
ASSGTSGSRVTGELF	TRBV27	TRBJ2-2	TRBD2
ASSQQGVSYEQY	TRBV7-9	TRBJ2-7	.
ASSPLYRTEAF	TRBV28	TRBJ1-1	.
ASGAGGQGSEAF	TRBV5-4	TRBJ1-1	TRBD1
ATSNGRQRGFYEQY	TRBV15	TRBJ2-7	TRBD2
ASSRTGPSNEQF	TRBV18	TRBJ2-1	TRBD1
ASSTGTSNSPLH	TRBV27	TRBJ1-6	.
ASSQVSSGSSYNEQF	TRBV4-2	TRBJ2-1	TRBD2
ASSLAVSTSGEYEQY	TRBV7-2	TRBJ2-7	TRBD2
AWSRRANEKLF	TRBV30	TRBJ1-4	.
ASSEDRTSGTYEQY	TRBV2	TRBJ2-7	TRBD2
ASSVEGVAEAF	TRBV5-1	TRBJ1-1	.
AITRLAGENGELF	TRBV10-3	TRBJ2-2	TRBD2
ASSESGGGADTQY	TRBV10-2	TRBJ2-3	TRBD2
ASSLGGRAAVEQF	TRBV28	TRBJ2-1	TRBD2
ASGLVSAAGTGELF	TRBV12-5	TRBJ2-2	.
ASSQTGGYGYT	TRBV3-1/TRBV3-2	TRBJ1-2	TRBD1
ASSLTAGNTEAF	TRBV11-2	TRBJ1-1	.
ASSPTGGNEQY	TRBV18	TRBJ2-7	.
ASSQAGLAKDEQF	TRBV14	TRBJ2-1	TRBD2
ASSQQAGLAGTAYNEQF	TRBV4-1	TRBJ2-1	TRBD2
ASSLALAGSYEQY	TRBV5-5	TRBJ2-7	TRBD2
ATTVSGGSYEQY	TRBV5-4	TRBJ2-7	TRBD2
ASSPESSPLH	TRBV2	TRBJ1-6	.
ASSLEPTGEAF	TRBV3-1/TRBV3-2	TRBJ1-1	.
ASSPGSRNEKLF	TRBV19	TRBJ1-4	.
ASVSGTGGIMGGYT	TRBV28	TRBJ1-2	TRBD1
ASSPRTNSYEQY	TRBV9	TRBJ2-7	.
ASSYDSTLRQPQH	TRBV28	TRBJ1-5	.
ASSLAGYGYT	TRBV12-3/TRBV12-4	TRBJ1-2	.
AISPGTGGQY	TRBV10-3	TRBJ2-7	TRBD1
ASSVGGAGAGDTQY	TRBV9	TRBJ2-3	TRBD2
ATSRGNSPLH	TRBV10-3	TRBJ1-6	.
ASSLGHSSYEQY	TRBV7-8	TRBJ2-7	.
ASSLDGRADEQY	TRBV7-2	TRBJ2-7	TRBD2